The 25 T cell receptor beta chains given below trace back to one sample, sequenced in a study of CD8+ T cells in alopecia areata (dated by TCRdb to 2017 to 2018). Receptor amplification or capture employed the immunoSEQ multiplex PCR assay. For TCR sequencing, RNA was extracted from every sample and reverse transcribed into cDNA to serve as template. The table was pulled from immuneACCESS by TCRdb, which kept in-frame rearrangements only. Such tables lose some clones; where checked, under half of the loss comes from unresolved V genes, and the rest has no known cause. This sample is represented by 1,500 to 2,000 clones, with no singletons among them. 50% to 55% of the sample is taken by the ten largest. Material for sequencing was lesional skin. All receptors derive from a C3H/HeJ mouse with alopecia areata. This strain of mice has MHC haplotype H2-k.

This clone has at least ten counts. An end of the junction differs from the germline gene, which may be a read error. Germline and genes: mouse. The read ends 4 residues shy of where the CDR3 ends; the end is completed using the germline J gene. The chain links TRBV13-1 to TRBJ2-4; 11 bases agree with TRBD2. The CDR3 spans 18 residues. Germline-derived CDR1 and CDR2 are NSHNY and SYGAGN. The CDR3 is CASGDPRDWGTSQNTLYF. CDR3 DNA, as far as it was read: TGTGCCAGCGGTGACCCTCGGGACTGGGGGACTAGTCAAAAC.

By sample share, this clone is medium-sized. There is a difference at residue 13 between the TCRdb protein and the DNA translation, so the protein given here was translated from the DNA. Mouse germline and gene names are used. The observed sequence ends 3 residues before the CDR3 terminus, with the missing tail filled in from the germline J gene. The chain uses TRBV16 and TRBJ1-3, with D maybe TRBD1 (6 bases). The CDR3 runs 16 residues. Germline CDR1 and CDR2: SGHSA and FRNQAP. Trimming pared 3 bases from V and 0 bases from J, leaving 12 bases between. The CDR3 region is CASSFRDKHSGNTLYF. Incomplete CDR3 DNA: TGTGCAAGCAGCTTCCGGGACAAACATTCTGGAAATACG.

As for this clone: Genes and germline come from the mouse. The read falls 4 residues short of the CDR3 end, and the missing part is taken from the germline J gene. The chain joins TRBV5 to TRBJ2-5, with a weak D call TRBD1 (6 bases). The CDR3 has 14 residues. Germline loops: CDR1 LGHNA, CDR2 YNLKQL (reference sequence). V shed 4 bases and J shed 0 bases, with 8 bases lying between them. The sequenced part of the CDR3 DNA is TGTGCCAGCAGCCCCAGGGGTAACCAAGAC. Translation: CASSPRGNQD. The whole CDR3 is CASSPRGNQDTQYF.

This clone was seen at least ten times. Gene names are mouse gene names. With the read ending 4 residues before the CDR3 end, the germline J gene is used to fill in that end. The V call is TRBV1, the J call TRBJ2-1; 8 bases are shared with TRBD2. The ends lost 4 bases at V and 2 bases at J; junction bases unmatched: 1. Germline V lookup: CDR1 NSQYPW, CDR2 LRSPGD (reference sequence). The CDR3 is made up of 14 amino acids. The covered CDR3 bases are TGCACCTGCAGTGACTGGGGGTACTATGCT. Translated: CTCSDWGYYA. The full CDR3 protein is CTCSDWGYYAEQFF. Combining the CDR3 with reference TRBV1 and TRBJ2-1 gives the whole variable domain VTLLEQNPRWRLVPRGQAVNLRCILKNSQYPWMSWYQQDLQKQLQWLFTLRSPGDKEVKSLPGADYLATRVTDTELRLQVANMSQGRTLYCTCSDWGYYAEQFFGPGTRLTVL.

This clone was counted at least ten times. Gene names are the mouse ones. The CDR3 is cut off 4 residues early in the read; its end comes from the germline J gene. The rearrangement joins TRBV19 to TRBJ1-2, with TRBD1 identical over 10 bases. The germline V gene has CDR1 FNHDT and CDR2 SITEND (reference sequence). J was trimmed by 3 bases and V by 4 bases; bases with no gene match: 3. This CDR3 has 14 residues. CDR3 sequence reads: CASSPGTGDSDYTF. CDR3 bases read: TGTGCCAGCAGTCCCGGGACAGGGGACTCC.

In this sample, this clone turned up many times. TCRdb's protein does not match the DNA translation at residue 9; the protein provided is translated from the DNA. Here the gene names and germline are mouse. The observed sequence ends 3 residues before the CDR3 terminus, with the missing tail filled in from the germline J gene. The J gene is TRBJ1-3, the V gene TRBV5, with D tentatively TRBD1 (6 bases). Germline V gives CDR1 LGHNA, CDR2 YNLKQL (reference sequence). CDR3 size: 12 residues. The CDR3 sequence: CASSQETGTLYF. Incomplete CDR3 DNA: TGTGCCAGCAGCCAAGAGACAGGTACG.

This clone came up many times. Gene names and germline match the mouse. Partial CDR3 DNA: TGTGCCAGCGGTGCATGGGGGGGCGATGCT. It encodes CASGAWGGDA. The entire CDR3 reads CASGAWGGDAEQFF. The V and J genes are TRBV13-2 and TRBJ2-1, with TRBD2 identical over 9 bases. From the germline J gene comes the end of the CDR3, since the read stops 4 residues before it. J was trimmed by 5 bases and V by 3 bases; bases with no gene match: 3. Germline assignment: CDR1 NNHNN and CDR2 SYGAGS (reference sequence). The CDR3 length is 14 residues.

This clone rates as medium-sized. Gene names are the mouse ones. The read terminates 4 residues before the CDR3 end, so the remaining end is supplied by the germline J gene. V gene TRBV19 combines with J gene TRBJ2-3; possibly TRBD2 for D (7 bases). CDR1 is FNHDT and CDR2 is SITEND in the germline V gene (reference sequence). The CDR3 covers 14 residues. V was trimmed by 2 bases and J by 1 base, leaving 8 bases between them. The CDR3 bases that were read are TGTGCCAGCAGTATGGGGGGCCGTGCAGAA. Its protein is CASSMGGRAE. The complete CDR3 reads CASSMGGRAETLYF.

This clone was observed many times. Genes here carry mouse names. The DNA ends 4 residues before the CDR3 does, and the rest of the CDR3 is filled in from the germline J gene. The rearrangement uses TRBV19 and TRBJ2-7, with a tentative D call TRBD1 (5 bases). The CDR3 loop spans 11 amino acids. CDR1 is FNHDT, CDR2 SITEND, per germline (reference sequence). Partial CDR3 DNA: TGTGCCAGCAGCGACAGTTAT. Translated: CASSDSY. The complete CDR3 reads CASSDSYEQYF.

Comment on this clone: Any gene name here is a mouse gene name. The read halts 4 residues ahead of the CDR3 end, with the missing end drawn from the germline J gene. This chain links TRBV13-2 with TRBJ2-1, with TRBD1 matching over 8 bases. The trim removed 1 base at V and 6 bases at J, leaving 6 bases unmatched. CDR3 length: 15 residues. Looked up from germline, CDR1 is NNHNN and CDR2 is SYGAGS (reference sequence). This chain's CDR3 is CASGDNRGRGAEQFF. The sequenced part of the CDR3 DNA is TGTGCCAGCGGTGATAACAGGGGGAGAGGTGCT.

This clone has a count of ten or more. Each gene name is a mouse one. The read terminates 4 residues ahead of where the CDR3 ends, so the germline J gene completes it. The same CDR3 is also encoded by other DNA sequences in this sample. This chain links TRBV14 with TRBJ2-1; the match to TRBD2 covers 9 bases. Germline V gene lookup returns CDR1 SGHDT and CDR2 FRDEAV. This CDR3 has 15 residues. Germline trimming cut 4 bases from V and 1 base from J; bases unmatched to any gene: 3. CDR3 DNA (partial): TGTGCCAGCAGTCCCGACTGGGGGAACTATGCT. This sequence encodes CASSPDWGNYA. The entire CDR3 sequence reads CASSPDWGNYAEQFF. Filled out from reference TRBV14 and TRBJ2-1, the complete variable domain reads EAGVTQSPRYAVLQEGQAVSFWCDPISGHDTLYWYQQPRDQGPQLLVYFRDEAVIDNSQLPSDRFSAVRPKGTNSTLKIQSAKQGDTATYLCASSPDWGNYAEQFFGPGTRLTVL.

This clone was counted at least ten times. Genes and germline are mouse. Read coverage stops 4 residues before the CDR3 terminus; the germline J gene supplies the remainder. The rearrangement joins TRBV31 to TRBJ2-3, with D unclear. Germline V gives CDR1 GKSSPN, CDR2 SITVG. CDR3 length: 13 amino acids. Trimming took off 2 bases at V and 0 bases at J, with 6 bases between the two ends. The CDR3: CAWSSTSAETLYF. The sequenced CDR3 bases are TGTGCCTGGAGTTCGACAAGTGCAGAA.

Turning to this clone: With a far larger clone one base away, a read error is the likely cause. The genes and germline here are from mouse. The sequence runs out 4 residues before the end of the CDR3; the remainder is reconstructed from the germline J gene. V usage is TRBV13-2 and J usage is TRBJ2-2, with 8 positions matching TRBD1. Germline lookup yields CDR1 NNHNN and CDR2 SYGAGS (reference sequence). This CDR3 has 15 amino acids. Trimming cost V 7 bases and J 3 bases; bases outside gene matches: 8. The covered CDR3 bases are TGTGCCAGCAGTACCAGGGGGCTAGACACCGGG. Translation gives CASSTRGLDTG. The whole CDR3 sequence is CASSTRGLDTGQLYF.

To note about this clone: Gene names denote mouse genes. The read falls 4 residues short of the CDR3 end, and the missing part is taken from the germline J gene. The rearrangement uses TRBV13-1 and TRBJ1-2; TRBD1 matches 7 bases. Unmatched junction bases numbered 4, after V lost 5 bases and J lost 0 bases. The CDR3 covers 14 residues. Germline lookup yields CDR1 NSHNY and CDR2 SYGAGN. CDR3 amino acids: CASSPDRTNSDYTF. The covered CDR3 bases are TGTGCCAGCAGCCCGGACAGGACAAACTCC.

This clone was counted at least ten times. Gene names follow the mouse nomenclature. Read sequence stops 4 residues before the CDR3 end, and the germline J gene provides the missing end. The rearrangement joins TRBV3 to TRBJ2-5, with 10 positions matching TRBD1. CDR1 SNHLY and CDR2 FYNGKV come from the germline V gene (reference sequence). The CDR3 covers 14 residues. The covered CDR3 bases are TGTGCCAGCAGCTTAGGGGACAGGGGTGAC. It encodes CASSLGDRGD. The complete CDR3 sequence is CASSLGDRGDTQYF.

This clone was recorded a few times. The genes and germline here are from mouse. Coverage ceases 4 residues before the CDR3 finishes, and the germline J gene fills in the end. The chain links TRBV13-1 to TRBJ1-2, with D unclear. The CDR3 covers 13 residues. Trimming took 2 bases from V and 2 from J, leaving 7 bases between them. CDR1 and CDR2 (germline): NSHNY, SYGAGN. The CDR3 loop reads CASSEQGNSDYTF. The covered CDR3 bases are TGTGCCAGCAGTGAGCAAGGGAACTCC.

At least ten counts were recorded for this clone. The protein here is the DNA translation, as the TCRdb protein differs from it at residue 11. Gene names are the mouse ones. Partial CDR3 DNA: TGTGCCAGCAGAAACAGGGTTTCTGGAAATACG. Translated, it gives CASRNRVSGNT. The full CDR3 reads CASRNRVSGNTLYF. The chain employs TRBV19 and TRBJ1-3; weak D call: TRBD1 (6 bases). The sequenced fragment ends 3 residues before the CDR3 boundary, so the rest is inferred from the germline J gene. The CDR3 loop spans 14 amino acids. Germline loops: CDR1 FNHDT, CDR2 SITEND (reference sequence). The germline V and J ends were trimmed by 5 bases and 0 bases, with 9 bases remaining between them.

This clone was seen at least ten times. Gene names refer to mouse genes. With the read ending 4 residues before the CDR3 end, the germline J gene is used to fill in that end. V gene TRBV13-1 combines with J gene TRBJ1-4, with D perhaps TRBD1 (6 bases). Trimming shortened V by 9 bases and J by 4 bases, and 10 bases separated the two germline ends. Germline lookup yields CDR1 NSHNY and CDR2 SYGAGN. This CDR3 is 12 amino acids long. The CDR3 is CATLDSNERLFF. Incomplete CDR3 DNA: TGTGCCACCCTGGACAGCAACGAA.

As concerns this clone: Gene names and germline match the mouse. The missing CDR3 end, 4 residues past where the read stops, is filled in from the germline J gene. The V gene is TRBV19, the J gene TRBJ2-5; maybe TRBD2 (6 bases). Germline V gives CDR1 FNHDT, CDR2 SITEND (reference sequence). V lost 2 bases and J 0 bases, leaving 7 bases between the germline ends. There are 14 residues in the CDR3. This chain's CDR3 is CASSIWGNQDTQYF. The part of the CDR3 DNA that was read is TGTGCCAGCAGTATTTGGGGGAACCAAGAC.

A word on this clone: A far larger clone differs by one base, so this is likely a read error. Genes here carry mouse names. This specimen includes other DNA sequences encoding the same CDR3. Partial CDR3 DNA: TGTGCCAGCGGGATGGGGGGCATGGGTGCT. Translation: CASGMGGMGA. The full CDR3 protein reads CASGMGGMGAEQFF. J is TRBJ2-1 and V is TRBV13-2; tentatively, D is TRBD2 (7 bases). Read data end 4 residues before the CDR3 end; the end is taken from the germline J gene. CDR1 NNHNN and CDR2 SYGAGS come from the germline V gene (reference sequence). This CDR3 is built from 14 residues. V lost 5 bases to trimming and J lost 6 bases, with 15 bases between them.

This clone was seen ten or more times. TCRdb lists a protein that is different at residue 15 from the translated DNA; the protein given here uses the DNA translation. Mouse names are used for the genes. The CDR3 end falls 3 residues outside the read, so it is completed with the germline J gene. V usage is TRBV13-3 and J usage is TRBJ1-6, with 11 positions matching TRBD1. TRBJ1-6 is an open reading frame, and its role is uncertain. The CDR3 is made up of 18 amino acids. Germline V CDR1 and CDR2: NNHDY, SYVADS. Unmatched junction bases numbered 6, after V lost 4 bases and J lost 0 bases. The sequenced CDR3 bases are TGTGCCAGCAGTATAGGGGACAGGGGGAATTCCTATAATTCGCCC. Its protein product is CASSIGDRGNSYNSP. Given in full, the CDR3 is CASSIGDRGNSYNSPLYF.

In its sample, this clone was seen many times. A far bigger clonotype differs at one base, so this is likely a read error. Gene and germline names: mouse. The CDR3 end is not reached by the read, which stops 4 residues before it; the germline J gene fills it in. The sample contains more than one DNA sequence encoding this CDR3. The chain combines TRBV19 with TRBJ2-3; 12 bases agree with TRBD2. Germline loops: CDR1 FNHDT, CDR2 SITEND (reference sequence). CDR3 size: 16 residues. Partial CDR3 DNA: TGTGCTAGCAGGGACTGGGGGGCGCCTAGTGCAGAA. It translates to CASRDWGAPSAE. The CDR3 in its entirety is CASRDWGAPSAETLYF.

This clone was counted at least ten times. Genes and germline are mouse. The CDR3 end lies 4 residues beyond the end of the read and is filled in from the germline J gene. This chain uses TRBV13-2 with TRBJ2-7, with 10 bases matching TRBD2. The germline gives CDR1 NNHNN, CDR2 SYGAGS (reference sequence). The CDR3 contains 16 residues. The DNA read from the CDR3 is TGTGCCAGCGGTGATGCAGTCCTGGGGGGGCCTTAT. Its translation: CASGDAVLGGPY. The whole CDR3 sequence reads CASGDAVLGGPYEQYF.

This clone was counted a few times. One base separates it from a far larger clone, so it is likely a read error. Mouse gene names apply. The read falls 4 residues short of the CDR3 end, and the missing part is taken from the germline J gene. The genes are TRBV13-3 and TRBJ1-4, with a possible D match to TRBD1 (6 bases). V was shortened by 5 bases and J by 6 bases, with 17 bases between the two germline ends. The germline V gene encodes CDR1 NNHDY and CDR2 SYVADS. This CDR3 contains 15 residues. CDR3 sequence reads: CASSLRDMGHERLFF. CDR3 bases read: TGTGCCAGCAGCCTCCGGGACATGGGGCACGAA.

This clone was seen repeatedly, ten times or more. The DNA translation disagrees with the TCRdb protein at residue 11, so the protein in this description comes from the DNA. Gene names are the mouse ones. This chain's CDR3 is CASSGDRGNSPLYF. The CDR3 bases that were read are TGTGCCAGCAGTGGGGACAGGGGTAATTCGCCC. The chain joins TRBV19 to TRBJ1-6, with 10 bases identical to TRBD1. Coverage ceases 3 residues before the CDR3 finishes, and the germline J gene fills in the end. TRBJ1-6 is filed as an ORF, its function uncertain. Germline V CDR1 and CDR2: FNHDT, SITEND (reference sequence). The CDR3 is made up of 14 amino acids. J was trimmed by 6 bases and V by 4 bases; bases with no gene match: 1.